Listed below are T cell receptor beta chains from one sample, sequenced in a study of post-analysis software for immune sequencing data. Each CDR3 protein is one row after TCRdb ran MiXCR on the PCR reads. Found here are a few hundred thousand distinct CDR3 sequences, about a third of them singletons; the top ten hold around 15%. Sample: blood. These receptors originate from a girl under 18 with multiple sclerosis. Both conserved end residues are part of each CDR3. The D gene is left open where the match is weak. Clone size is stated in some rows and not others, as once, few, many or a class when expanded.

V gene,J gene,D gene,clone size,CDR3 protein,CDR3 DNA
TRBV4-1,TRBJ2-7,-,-,CASSHQGWGDEQYF,TGCGCCAGCAGCCACCAGGGGTGGGGAGACGAGCAGTACTTC
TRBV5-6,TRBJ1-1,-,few,CASSLSQNTEAFF,TGTGCCAGCAGCTTGTCACAGAACACTGAAGCTTTCTTT
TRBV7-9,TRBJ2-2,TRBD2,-,CASSLRRGGTGELFF,TGTGCCAGCAGCTTGAGGCGGGGGGGCACCGGGGAGCTGTTTTTT
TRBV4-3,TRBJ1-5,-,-,CASGQDSSNQPQHF,TGCGCCAGCGGCCAGGACTCTAGCAATCAGCCCCAGCATTTT
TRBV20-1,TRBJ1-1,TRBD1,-,CSATAGGRPNTEAFF,TGCAGTGCTACGGCAGGGGGGAGACCGAACACTGAAGCTTTCTTT
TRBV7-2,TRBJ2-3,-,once,CASSPGLGRDTQYF,TGTGCCAGCAGCCCCGGACTGGGTCGGGATACGCAGTATTTT
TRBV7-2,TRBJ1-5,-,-,CARSSSAASNQPQHF,TGTGCCCGCAGCTCGTCCGCGGCGAGCAATCAGCCCCAGCATTTT
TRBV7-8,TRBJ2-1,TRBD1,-,CASSSKRYRGHEQFF,TGTGCCAGCAGCTCCAAACGATACAGGGGCCATGAGCAGTTCTTC
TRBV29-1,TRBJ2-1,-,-,CSVPRPGFPYNEQFF,TGCAGCGTTCCACGTCCGGGATTCCCCTACAATGAGCAGTTCTTC
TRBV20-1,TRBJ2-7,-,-,CSARDRGRATSYEQYF,TGCAGTGCTAGAGACCGGGGCAGGGCCACCTCCTACGAGCAGTACTTC
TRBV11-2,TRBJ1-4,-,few,CASSLEIYEKLFF,TGTGCCAGCAGCTTGGAAATTTATGAAAAACTGTTTTTT
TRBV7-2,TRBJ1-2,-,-,CASSLRQFSNYGYTF,TGTGCCAGCAGCTTAAGACAGTTCTCAAACTATGGCTACACCTTC
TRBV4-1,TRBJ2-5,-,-,CASSQLMGSAGGETQYF,TGCGCCAGCAGCCAACTTATGGGCTCGGCAGGAGGCGAGACCCAGTACTTC
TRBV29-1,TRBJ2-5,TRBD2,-,CSASGGQRGTQYF,TGCAGCGCGAGCGGGGGCCAGAGGGGGACCCAGTACTTC
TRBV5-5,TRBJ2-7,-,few,CASSLDGQWESYEQYF,TGTGCCAGCAGCTTGGATGGACAGTGGGAAAGCTACGAGCAGTACTTC
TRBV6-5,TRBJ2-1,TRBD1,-,CASSWDRERNEQFF,TGTGCCAGCAGTTGGGACAGGGAACGCAATGAGCAGTTCTTC
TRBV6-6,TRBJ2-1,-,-,CASSYGGDRNEQFF,TGTGCCAGCAGTTACGGAGGGGATAGGAATGAGCAGTTCTTC
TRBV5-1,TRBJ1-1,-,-,CASSRNQDSALNTEAFF,TGCGCCAGCAGCCGAAACCAAGACAGTGCCCTGAACACTGAAGCTTTCTTT
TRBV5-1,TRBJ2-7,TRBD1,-,CASSLGTGDNEQYF,TGCGCCAGCAGCTTGGGAACAGGGGACAATGAGCAGTACTTC
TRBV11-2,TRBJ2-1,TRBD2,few,CASRSFGTSGYNEQFF,TGTGCCAGCAGAAGCTTCGGGACTAGCGGTTACAATGAGCAGTTCTTC
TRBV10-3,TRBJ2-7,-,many,CAIRKEAEQYF,TGTGCCATCAGGAAGGAGGCCGAGCAGTACTTC
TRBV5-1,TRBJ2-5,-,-,CARSPRVGGETQYF,TGCGCCAGAAGCCCCAGGGTAGGGGGAGAGACCCAGTACTTC
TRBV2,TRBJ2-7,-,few,CAGGGPASKTLSYEQYF,TGTGCCGGAGGAGGTCCTGCTTCAAAGACCCTTTCCTACGAGCAGTACTTC
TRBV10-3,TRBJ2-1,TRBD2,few,CAISESAGGLSSYNEQFF,TGTGCCATCAGTGAGTCTGCGGGGGGGTTGAGCTCCTACAATGAGCAGTTCTTC
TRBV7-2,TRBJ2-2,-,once,CASSSMPGGNTGELFF,TGTGCCAGCAGCTCCATGCCGGGCGGGAACACCGGGGAGCTGTTTTTT
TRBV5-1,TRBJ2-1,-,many,CASSLGGGSYNEQFF,TGTGCCAGCAGTTTAGGAGGGGGGAGCTACAATGAGCAGTTCTTC
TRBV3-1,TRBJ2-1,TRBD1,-,CASSQVQGNEQFF,TGTGCCAGCAGCCAAGTACAGGGGAATGAGCAGTTCTTC
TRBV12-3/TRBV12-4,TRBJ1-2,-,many,CASSGTPVGYGYTF,TGTGCCAGCAGCGGGACCCCGGTGGGCTATGGCTACACCTTC
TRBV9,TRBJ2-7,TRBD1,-,CASSLTGQFYEQYF,TGTGCCAGCAGCTTAACGGGACAGTTTTACGAGCAGTACTTC
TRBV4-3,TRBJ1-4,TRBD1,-,CASSQEWARGRGEKLFF,TGCGCCAGCAGCCAAGAGTGGGCCAGGGGGCGAGGGGAAAAACTGTTTTTT
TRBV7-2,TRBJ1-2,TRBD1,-,CASSLSGTGDYGYTF,TGTGCCAGCAGCTTAAGTGGGACAGGGGACTATGGCTACACCTTC